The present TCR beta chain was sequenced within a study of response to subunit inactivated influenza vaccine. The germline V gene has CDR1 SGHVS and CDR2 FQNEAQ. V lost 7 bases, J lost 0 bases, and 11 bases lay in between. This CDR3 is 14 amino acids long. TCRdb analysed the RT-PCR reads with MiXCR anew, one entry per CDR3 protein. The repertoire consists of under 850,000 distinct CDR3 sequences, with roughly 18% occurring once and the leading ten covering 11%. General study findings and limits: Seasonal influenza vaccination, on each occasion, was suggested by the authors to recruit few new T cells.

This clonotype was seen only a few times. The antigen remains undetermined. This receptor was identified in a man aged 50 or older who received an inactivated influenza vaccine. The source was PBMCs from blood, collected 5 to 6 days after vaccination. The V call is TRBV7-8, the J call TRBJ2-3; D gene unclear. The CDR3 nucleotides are TGTGCCAGCAAAGGACCCTTTAGCACAGATACGCAGTATTTT. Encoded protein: CASKGPFSTDTQYF.